This TCR beta chain comes out of a study of shared T cell receptors in the human thymus. Clones were sequenced by immunoSEQ multiplex PCR, and TCRdb holds only the in-frame ones, with some missing. The table lists roughly 710,000 clones, 70% to 90% of them singletons, with approximately 0.01% in the top ten. This sample also appeared in a second study, on human thymus T cells. As that study records: It was healthy Finnish infants having corrective surgery for congenital heart defects who were the donors. It was from resections taken during corrective heart surgery that the thymus tissue came. Across thymic and blood repertoires, the usage of V and J genes appeared to be biased.

The sequencing input was thymocytes. This clonotype was sampled from a girl in the first two years of life with a congenital heart defect.

The CDR3 region is CASSPTGSSRGPLHF. The CDR3 nucleotides are TGTGCCAGCAGTCCGACCGGGTCCTCCAGGGGACCCCTCCACTTT. The gene calls are TRBV27 and TRBJ1-6; weak D call: TRBD1 (6 bases). V was trimmed by 5 bases and J by 12 bases, leaving 20 bases between them. The CDR3 is made up of 15 amino acids. Germline CDR1 MNHEY, CDR2 SMNVEV (reference sequence).